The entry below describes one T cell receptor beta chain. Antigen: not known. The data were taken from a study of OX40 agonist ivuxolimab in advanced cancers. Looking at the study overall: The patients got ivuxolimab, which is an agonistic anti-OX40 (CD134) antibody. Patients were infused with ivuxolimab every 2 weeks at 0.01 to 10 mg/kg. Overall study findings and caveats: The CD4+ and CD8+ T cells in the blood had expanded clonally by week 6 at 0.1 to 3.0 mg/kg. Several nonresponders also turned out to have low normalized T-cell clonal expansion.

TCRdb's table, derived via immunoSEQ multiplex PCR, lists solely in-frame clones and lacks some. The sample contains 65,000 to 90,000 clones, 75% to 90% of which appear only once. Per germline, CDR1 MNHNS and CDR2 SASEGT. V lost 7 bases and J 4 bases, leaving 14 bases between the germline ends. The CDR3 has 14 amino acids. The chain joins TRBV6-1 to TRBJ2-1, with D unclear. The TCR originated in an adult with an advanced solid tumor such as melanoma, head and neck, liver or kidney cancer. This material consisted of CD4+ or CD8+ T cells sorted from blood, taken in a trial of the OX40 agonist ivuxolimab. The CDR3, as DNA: TGTGCCAGCATAACTGTAACTGATTACAATGAGCAGTTCTTC. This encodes CASITVTDYNEQFF.